These 7 T cell receptor beta chains were sequenced from one sample in a study of blood T cell repertoires in COVID-19. The protocol was immunoSEQ multiplex PCR, while the TCRdb copy is restricted to in-frame clones and leaves out a portion. Here the sample spans about 170,000 clones, around 84% being singletons. Specimen: peripheral blood. The receptors stem from a woman between 65 and 79 years old with COVID-19, enrolled during active disease.

V usage is TRBV6-5 and J usage is TRBJ2-7; 12 nucleotides align to TRBD1. The CDR3 covers 16 residues. Germline CDR1 and CDR2: MNHEY and SVGAGI. V lost 2 bases, J lost 7 bases, and 9 bases stayed unmatched. CDR3 region: CASSYKPGQGAEEQYF. CDR3 sequence (DNA): TGTGCCAGCAGTTACAAACCGGGACAGGGGGCAGAAGAGCAGTACTTC.

The V gene is TRBV18, the J gene TRBJ2-5; 8 nucleotides match TRBD1. Germline V CDR1 and CDR2: KGHSH, LQKENI. CDR3 size: 14 residues. J gave up 4 bases and V 5 bases, and 6 bases lay outside the gene matches. The CDR3 DNA reads as TGTGCCAGCTCAAAGACCGGGACAGGAGAGACCCAGTACTTC. Encoded protein: CASSKTGTGETQYF. Variable domain in full (rest from reference TRBV18 and TRBJ2-5): NAGVMQNPRHLVRRRGQEARLRCSPMKGHSHVYWYRQLPEEGLKFMVYLQKENIIDESGMPKERFSAEFPKEGPSILRIQQVVRGDSAAYFCASSKTGTGETQYFGPGTRLLVL.

This clone is a singleton in its sample. This chain joins TRBV9 and TRBJ2-1; a possible D gene is TRBD2 (5 bases). V lost 4 bases, J lost 5 bases, and 10 bases lay in between. The CDR3 is 13 amino acids. Germline values: CDR1 SGDLS, CDR2 YYNGEE. CDR3 residues: CASSFSVNNEQFF. The CDR3 region has the DNA TGTGCCAGCAGCTTTAGCGTTAACAATGAGCAGTTCTTC.

The rearrangement joins TRBV7-6 to TRBJ2-3; weak D call: TRBD2 (7 bases). The V and J ends lost 2 bases and 4 bases respectively, with 13 bases between them. The CDR3 covers 15 residues. Per the germline V gene, CDR1 is SGHVS and CDR2 is FNYEAQ. The CDR3 spells CASSLIVGGADTQYF. CDR3 coding DNA: TGTGCCAGCAGCTTAATAGTAGGGGGGGCAGATACGCAGTATTTT.

Worth noting for this clone: Other DNA sequences from this sample encode an identical CDR3 as well. The chain employs TRBV5-1 and TRBJ2-7; the match to TRBD1 covers 8 bases. Germline values: CDR1 SGHRS, CDR2 YFSETQ. The CDR3 is 14 residues long. Trimming removed 4 bases from V and 2 bases from J; junction bases left unmatched: 5. CDR3 residues: CASSTGQGAYEQYF. Here the CDR3 DNA reads TGCGCCAGCAGCACCGGACAGGGTGCCTACGAGCAGTACTTC.

This chain connects TRBV28 to TRBJ2-4; no clear D. V shed 5 bases and J shed 1 base, with 15 bases lying between them. This CDR3 comprises 16 residues. The germline V gene has CDR1 MDHEN and CDR2 SYDVKM. The CDR3 is CASSISRLGAKNIQYF. The CDR3 DNA follows: TGTGCCAGCAGTATAAGCAGACTCGGGGCCAAAAACATTCAGTACTTC.

The chain joins TRBV19 to TRBJ2-7; D is possibly TRBD2 (5 bases). This CDR3 has 12 amino acids. Trimming cost V 6 bases and J 2 bases, with 8 bases left between them. Germline assignment: CDR1 LNHDA and CDR2 SQIVND (reference sequence). The CDR3 DNA reads TGTGCCAGTAGGGACGGGACCTACGAGCAGTACGTC. Translated: CASRDGTYEQYV.